This T cell receptor beta chain derives from a study of low-dose radiotherapy and immunotherapy resistance in tumors. Whole-study context: The study delivered 0.5 Gy per fraction every 2 weeks to Cohort 1, totaling 6.5 Gy. The treatment that patients received was intravenous nivolumab 240 mg every two weeks plus ipilimumab 1 mg/kg every six weeks. Every two weeks, cyclophosphamide 200 mg/m2 was infused one day before radiation plus immunotherapy.

This clonotype was detected many times. TRAV- and TRBV-specific primers were used for first-strand cDNA, which covered alpha and beta chains. TCRs underwent roughly 20 PCR cycles of amplification with a constant-region primer and V-primer adapter. TCRdb independently ran MiXCR on the reads; one entry per CDR3 protein. The sample yields approximately 80,000 distinct CDR3 sequences, over 15% seen once. Time point defined: after trial treatment. Specified treatment: LDRT plus nivolumab, ipilimumab, low-dose cyclophosphamide and aspirin (RACIN trial). Qualifying patients carried advanced solid tumors devoid of tumor-infiltrating lymphocytes. The clonotype originates from a male donor with prostate cancer. Source: PBMCs, taken after low-dose radiotherapy plus immunotherapy.

CDR3 DNA: TGTGCCAGCAGCTTAAGGACAGGGCAGGGGCCGACTAGTTCACCCCTCCACTTT. This translates into CASSLRTGQGPTSSPLHF. The chain recombines TRBV7-2 with TRBJ1-6; 8 bases align to TRBD1. Germline V gene sequence: CDR1 SGHTA, CDR2 FQGNSA. The trim removed 2 bases at V and 9 bases at J, leaving 15 bases unmatched. The CDR3 totals 18 residues.